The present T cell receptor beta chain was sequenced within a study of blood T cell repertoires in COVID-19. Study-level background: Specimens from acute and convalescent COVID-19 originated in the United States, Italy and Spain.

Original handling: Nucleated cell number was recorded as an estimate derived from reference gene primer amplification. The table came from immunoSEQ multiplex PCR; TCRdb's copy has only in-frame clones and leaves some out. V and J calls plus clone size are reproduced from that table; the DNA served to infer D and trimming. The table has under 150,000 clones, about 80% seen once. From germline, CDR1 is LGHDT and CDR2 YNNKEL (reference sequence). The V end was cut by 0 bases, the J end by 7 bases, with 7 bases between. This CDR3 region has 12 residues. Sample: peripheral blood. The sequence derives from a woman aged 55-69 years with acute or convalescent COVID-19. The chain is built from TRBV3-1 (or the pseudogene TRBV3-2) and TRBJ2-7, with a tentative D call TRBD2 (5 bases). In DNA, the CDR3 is TGTGCCAGCAGCCAAGATACGGGGGAGCAGTACTTC. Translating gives CASSQDTGEQYF.